The rows below give T cell receptor beta chains drawn from one sample of a study of OX40 agonist ivuxolimab in advanced cancers. Profiled with immunoSEQ multiplex PCR; TCRdb holds only in-frame clones, not every one. The sample holds approximately 69,000 clones, 84% seen once. Material: CD4+ or CD8+ T cells sorted from blood, obtained in a trial of the OX40 agonist ivuxolimab. The receptors shown here come from an adult with an advanced solid tumor such as melanoma, head and neck, liver or kidney cancer. Each CDR3 is given with its conserved first and last residue. A D gene is named only where the DNA matches it firmly. Rows give clone size only sometimes, using once, few, many, or a class for an expanded clone.

V	J	size	D	CDR3	DNA
TRBV10-2	TRBJ1-6	-	-	CASSRSEGSPLHF	TGCGCCAGCAGTAGGTCAGAAGGCTCACCCCTCCACTTT
TRBV11-1	TRBJ2-3	once	-	CASSYDLADTQYF	TGTGCCAGCAGCTACGATTTAGCAGATACGCAGTATTTT
TRBV6-6	TRBJ1-4	-	-	CASSYLGSNEKLFF	TGTGCCAGCAGTTACTTGGGGAGTAATGAAAAACTGTTTTTT
TRBV5-1	TRBJ2-1	-	TRBD2	CASSLASSGYYNEQFF	TGCGCCAGCAGCTTGGCCTCTAGCGGGTACTACAATGAGCAGTTCTTC
TRBV2	TRBJ2-3	once	-	CARGGATRTDTQYF	TGTGCCAGAGGGGGGGCCACGCGCACAGATACGCAGTATTTT
TRBV7-2	TRBJ1-3	-	TRBD1	CASSLRQGADTIYF	TGTGCCAGCAGCCTACGACAGGGGGCGGACACCATATATTTT
TRBV2	TRBJ2-7	-	-	CASEGESYEQYF	TGTGCCAGCGAGGGGGAATCCTACGAGCAGTACTTC
TRBV6-5	TRBJ1-4	-	-	CASTLSLDASEKLFF	TGTGCCAGCACCCTTTCCCTCGATGCATCGGAAAAACTGTTTTTT
TRBV6-6	TRBJ2-3	-	-	CASSYPGTDTQYF	TGTGCCAGCAGTTACCCCGGGACAGATACGCAGTATTTT
TRBV9	TRBJ2-7	-	-	CASSVGPPGGEQYF	TGTGCCAGCAGCGTAGGGCCCCCAGGGGGGGAGCAGTACTTC
TRBV10-3	TRBJ2-7	many	-	CATSGGRGSYEQYF	TGTGCCACCAGTGGCGGCAGGGGCTCCTACGAGCAGTACTTC
TRBV18	TRBJ1-1	-	-	CASSPSALGGTEAFF	TGTGCCAGCTCACCATCCGCTCTGGGAGGGACTGAAGCTTTCTTT
TRBV7-2	TRBJ2-7	-	-	CASSLRVGGYDEQYF	TGTGCCAGCAGCTTAAGGGTAGGGGGTTATGACGAGCAGTACTTC
TRBV27	TRBJ1-5	-	-	CASSTSNQPQHF	TGTGCCAGCAGCACTAGCAATCAGCCCCAGCATTTT
TRBV19	TRBJ1-2	-	TRBD1	CATGTGFYYGYTF	TGTGCCACTGGGACAGGGTTCTACTATGGCTACACCTTC
TRBV6-5	TRBJ2-5	-	TRBD2	CASRRLAGVEQYF	TGTGCCAGCAGGAGACTAGCGGGGGTGGAGCAGTACTTC
TRBV7-9	TRBJ1-6	-	TRBD1	CASSSGTGRVENSPLHF	TGTGCCAGCAGCTCTGGGACAGGCCGGGTGGAGAATTCACCCCTCCACTTT